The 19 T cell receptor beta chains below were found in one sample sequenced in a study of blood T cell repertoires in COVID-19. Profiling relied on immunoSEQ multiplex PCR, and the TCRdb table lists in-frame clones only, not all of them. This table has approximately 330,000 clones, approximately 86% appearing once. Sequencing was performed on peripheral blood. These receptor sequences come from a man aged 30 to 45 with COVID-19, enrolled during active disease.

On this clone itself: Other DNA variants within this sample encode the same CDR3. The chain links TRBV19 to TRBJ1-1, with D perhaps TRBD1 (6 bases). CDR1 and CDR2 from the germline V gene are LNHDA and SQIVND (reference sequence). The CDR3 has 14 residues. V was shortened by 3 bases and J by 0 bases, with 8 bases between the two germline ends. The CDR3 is CASSISGVNTEAFF. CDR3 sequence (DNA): TGTGCCAGTAGTATTTCAGGGGTGAACACTGAAGCTTTCTTT.

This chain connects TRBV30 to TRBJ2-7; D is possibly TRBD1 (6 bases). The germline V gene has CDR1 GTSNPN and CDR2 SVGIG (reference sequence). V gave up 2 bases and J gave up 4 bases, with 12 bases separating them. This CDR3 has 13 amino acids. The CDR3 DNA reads TGTGCCTGGAGTCCCGGGACAACTTACGAGCAGTACTTC. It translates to CAWSPGTTYEQYF.

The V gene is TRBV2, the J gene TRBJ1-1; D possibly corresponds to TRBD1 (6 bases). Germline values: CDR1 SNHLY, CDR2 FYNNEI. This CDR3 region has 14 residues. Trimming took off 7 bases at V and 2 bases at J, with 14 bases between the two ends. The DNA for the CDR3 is TGTGCCAGCATGAAGGGGGGGGGAAACACTGAAGCTTTCTTT. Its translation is CASMKGGGNTEAFF.

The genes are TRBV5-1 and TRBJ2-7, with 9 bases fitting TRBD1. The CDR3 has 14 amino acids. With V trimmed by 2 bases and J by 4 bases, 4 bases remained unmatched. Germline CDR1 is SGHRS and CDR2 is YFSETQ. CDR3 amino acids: CASSLQGAVYEQYF. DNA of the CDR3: TGCGCCAGCAGCTTACAGGGGGCGGTTTACGAGCAGTACTTC.

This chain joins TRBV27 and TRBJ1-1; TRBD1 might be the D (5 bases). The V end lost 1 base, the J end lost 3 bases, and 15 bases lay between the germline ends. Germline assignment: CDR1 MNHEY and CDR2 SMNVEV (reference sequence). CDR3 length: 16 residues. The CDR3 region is CASSLYPTGGDTEAFF. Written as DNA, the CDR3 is TGTGCCAGCAGTTTATATCCCACAGGCGGTGACACTGAAGCTTTCTTT.

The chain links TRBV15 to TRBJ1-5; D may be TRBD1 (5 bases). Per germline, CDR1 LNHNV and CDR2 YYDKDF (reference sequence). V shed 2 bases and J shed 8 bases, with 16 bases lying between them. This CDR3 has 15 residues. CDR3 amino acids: CATSRRQSLGEPQHF. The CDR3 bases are TGTGCCACCAGCAGACGACAGTCCTTAGGTGAGCCCCAGCATTTT.

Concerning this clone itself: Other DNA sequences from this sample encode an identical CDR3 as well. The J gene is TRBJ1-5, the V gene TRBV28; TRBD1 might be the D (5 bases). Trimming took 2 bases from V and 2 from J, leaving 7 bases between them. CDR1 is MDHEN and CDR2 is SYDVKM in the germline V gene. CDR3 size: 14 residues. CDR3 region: CASSLGGGNQPQHF. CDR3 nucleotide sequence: TGTGCCAGCAGTTTAGGGGGGGGCAATCAGCCCCAGCATTTT.

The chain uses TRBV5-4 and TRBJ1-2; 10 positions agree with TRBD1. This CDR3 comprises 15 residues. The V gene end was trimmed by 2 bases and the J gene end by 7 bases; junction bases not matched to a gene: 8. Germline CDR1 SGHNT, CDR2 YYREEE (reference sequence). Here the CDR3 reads CASSFPGQGISGYTF. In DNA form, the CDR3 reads TGTGCCAGCAGCTTTCCGGGACAGGGGATATCTGGCTACACCTTC.

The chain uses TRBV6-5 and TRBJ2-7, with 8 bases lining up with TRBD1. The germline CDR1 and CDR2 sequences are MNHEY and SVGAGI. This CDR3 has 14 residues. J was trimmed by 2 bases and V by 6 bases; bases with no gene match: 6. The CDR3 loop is CASSKGQGPYEQYF. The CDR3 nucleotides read TGTGCCAGCAGCAAAGGACAGGGTCCCTACGAGCAGTACTTC.

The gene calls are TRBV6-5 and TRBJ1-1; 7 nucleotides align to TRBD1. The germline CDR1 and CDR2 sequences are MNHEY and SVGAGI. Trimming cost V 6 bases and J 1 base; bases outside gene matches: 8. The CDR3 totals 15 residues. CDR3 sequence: CASSSGTAGNTEAFF. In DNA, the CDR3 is TGTGCCAGCAGCTCCGGGACAGCAGGGAACACTGAAGCTTTCTTT.

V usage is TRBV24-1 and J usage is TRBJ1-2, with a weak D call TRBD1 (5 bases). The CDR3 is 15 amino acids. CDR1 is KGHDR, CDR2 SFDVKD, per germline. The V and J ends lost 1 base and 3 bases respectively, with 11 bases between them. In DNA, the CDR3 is TGTGCCACCAGTGATTTTACAGGCGACCACTATGGCTACACCTTC. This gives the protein CATSDFTGDHYGYTF.

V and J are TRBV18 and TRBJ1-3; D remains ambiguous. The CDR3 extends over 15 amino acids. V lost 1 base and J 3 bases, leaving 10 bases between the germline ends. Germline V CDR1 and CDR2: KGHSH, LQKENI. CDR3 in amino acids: CASSPLAGFGNTIYF. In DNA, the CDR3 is TGTGCCAGCTCACCACTCGCGGGATTTGGAAACACCATATATTTT.

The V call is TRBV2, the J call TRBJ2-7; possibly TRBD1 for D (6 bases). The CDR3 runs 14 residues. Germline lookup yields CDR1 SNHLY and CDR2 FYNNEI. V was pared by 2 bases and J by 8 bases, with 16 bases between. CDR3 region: CASSESTAGVKQYF. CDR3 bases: TGTGCCAGCAGTGAATCAACGGCAGGGGTAAAGCAGTACTTC.

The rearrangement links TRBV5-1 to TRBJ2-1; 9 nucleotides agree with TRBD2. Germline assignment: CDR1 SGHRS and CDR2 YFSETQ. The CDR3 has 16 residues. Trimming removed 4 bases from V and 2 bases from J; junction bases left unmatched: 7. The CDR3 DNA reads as TGCGCCAGCAGCAAATATAGCGGGGGCGCCTACAATGAGCAGTTCTTC. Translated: CASSKYSGGAYNEQFF.

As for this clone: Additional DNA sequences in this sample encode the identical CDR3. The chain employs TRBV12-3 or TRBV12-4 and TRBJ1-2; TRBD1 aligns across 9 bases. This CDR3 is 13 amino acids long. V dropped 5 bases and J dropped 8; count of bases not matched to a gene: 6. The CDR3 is CASSLQGAPGYTF. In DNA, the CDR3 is TGTGCCAGCAGTCTACAGGGGGCGCCCGGCTACACCTTC.

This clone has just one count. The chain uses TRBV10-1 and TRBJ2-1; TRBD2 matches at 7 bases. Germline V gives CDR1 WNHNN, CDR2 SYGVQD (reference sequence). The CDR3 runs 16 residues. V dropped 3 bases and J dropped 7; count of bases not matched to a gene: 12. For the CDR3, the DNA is TGCGCCAGCAGTGAAGAGACGGGGGGTTACTTGAATGAGCAGTTCTTC. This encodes CASSEETGGYLNEQFF.

In DNA form, the CDR3 reads TGTGCCAGTACCATCGGGGAAGGTTGGGGCTATGGCTACACCTTC. Protein product: CASTIGEGWGYGYTF. The chain couples TRBV19 to TRBJ1-2; D gene unclear. Germline V gene lookup returns CDR1 LNHDA and CDR2 SQIVND (reference sequence). The CDR3 runs to 15 residues. Trimming stripped 7 bases from V and 4 bases from J, with 19 bases between.

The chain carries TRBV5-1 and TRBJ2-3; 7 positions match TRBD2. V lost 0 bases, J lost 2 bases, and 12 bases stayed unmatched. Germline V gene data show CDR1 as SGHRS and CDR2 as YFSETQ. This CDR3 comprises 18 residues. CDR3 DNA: TGCGCCAGCAGCTTGGCCCTCTCTAGCGGAATAAACACAGATACGCAGTATTTT. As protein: CASSLALSSGINTDTQYF.

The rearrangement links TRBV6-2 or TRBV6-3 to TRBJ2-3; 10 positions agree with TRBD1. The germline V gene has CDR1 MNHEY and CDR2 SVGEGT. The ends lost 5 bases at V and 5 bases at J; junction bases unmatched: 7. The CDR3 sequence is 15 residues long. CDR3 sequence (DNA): TGTGCCAGCAGTCGACAGGGGGCGAATGGAGATACGCAGTATTTT. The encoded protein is CASSRQGANGDTQYF.